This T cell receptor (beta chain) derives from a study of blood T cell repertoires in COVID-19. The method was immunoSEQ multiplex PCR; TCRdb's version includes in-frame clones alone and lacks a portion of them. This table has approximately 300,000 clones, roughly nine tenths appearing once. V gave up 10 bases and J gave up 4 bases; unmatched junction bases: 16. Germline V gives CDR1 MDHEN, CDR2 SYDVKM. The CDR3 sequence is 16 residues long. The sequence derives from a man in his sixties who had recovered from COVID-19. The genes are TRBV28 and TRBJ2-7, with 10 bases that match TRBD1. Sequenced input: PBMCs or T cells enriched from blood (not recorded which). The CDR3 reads CAIGTGWDRGRYEQYF. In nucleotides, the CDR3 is TGTGCCATCGGAACAGGGTGGGACAGGGGCCGATACGAGCAGTACTTC.